This TCR beta chain was identified in a study of early T cells in non-severe SARS-CoV-2 infection. Using its own MiXCR run on the 5' RACE reads, TCRdb lists one record per CDR3 protein. The sample shows 70,000 or so distinct CDR3 sequences, around 10% of them seen only once. Trimming took 2 bases from V and 4 from J; bases not matched to a gene: 8. This CDR3 is built from 17 residues. Germline V gene sequence: CDR1 SGHDN, CDR2 FVKESK. This TCR came from an adult who was a healthcare worker with PCR-confirmed SARS-CoV-2 infection or an uninfected control (not recorded which). The sample here was whole blood, taken at baseline. The chain links TRBV14 to TRBJ2-1; the match to TRBD2 covers 10 bases. In nucleotides, the CDR3 is TGTGCCAGCAGCCAAATCGTAGCGGGGGGTCTTTACAATGAGCAGTTCTTC. Translation: CASSQIVAGGLYNEQFF.